This TCR beta chain is drawn from a study of T-cell reconstitution after alpha-beta-depleted transplantation in children. Unique molecular identifiers were incorporated during preparation of the TCRbeta library. In TCRdb, the PCR reads were re-called with MiXCR into one record per CDR3 protein. The sample includes more than 60,000 distinct CDR3 sequences, just under 7.5% of them seen just once. The CDR3 length is 16 residues. Trimming removed 0 bases at V and 1 base at J, with 14 bases between. Germline V lookup: CDR1 SGHDT, CDR2 YYEEEE. This clonotype was picked up many times. Sample: PBMCs from the stem cell graft donor, taken from the stem cell graft. The TCR originated in a human donor who donated a stem cell graft to a child with acute lymphoblastic leukemia. The chain links TRBV5-6 to TRBJ2-7; tentatively, D is TRBD1 (5 bases). Here the CDR3 DNA reads TGTGCCAGCAGCTTGGGCCTAAGGACATCTTCCTACGAGCAGTACTTC. Amino acid sequence: CASSLGLRTSSYEQYF.